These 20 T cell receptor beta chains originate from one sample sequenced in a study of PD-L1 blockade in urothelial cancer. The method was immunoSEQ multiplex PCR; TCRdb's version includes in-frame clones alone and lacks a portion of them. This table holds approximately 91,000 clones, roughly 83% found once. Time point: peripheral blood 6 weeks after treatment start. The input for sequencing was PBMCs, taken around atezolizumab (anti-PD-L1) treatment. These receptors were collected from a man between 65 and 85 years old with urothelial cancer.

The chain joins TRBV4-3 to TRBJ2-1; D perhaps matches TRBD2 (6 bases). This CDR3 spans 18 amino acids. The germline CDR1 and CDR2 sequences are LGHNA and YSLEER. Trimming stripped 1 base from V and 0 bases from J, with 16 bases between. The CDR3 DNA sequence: TGCGCCAGCAGCCAAGGAGCGGCCGGAGCGGGCTCCTACAATGAGCAGTTCTTC. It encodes CASSQGAAGAGSYNEQFF.

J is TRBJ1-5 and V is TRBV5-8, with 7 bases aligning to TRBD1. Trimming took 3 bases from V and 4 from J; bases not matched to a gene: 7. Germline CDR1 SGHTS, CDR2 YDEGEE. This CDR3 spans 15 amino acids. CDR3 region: CASSSGTARNQPQHF. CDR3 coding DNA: TGTGCCAGCAGCTCAGGGACAGCCCGAAATCAGCCCCAGCATTTT.

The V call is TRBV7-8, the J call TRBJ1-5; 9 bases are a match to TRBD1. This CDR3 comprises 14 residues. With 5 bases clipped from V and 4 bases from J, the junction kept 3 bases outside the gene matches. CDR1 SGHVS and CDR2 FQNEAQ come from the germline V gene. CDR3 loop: CASSHGQGNQPQHF. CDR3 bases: TGTGCCAGCAGCCATGGACAGGGGAATCAGCCCCAGCATTTT.

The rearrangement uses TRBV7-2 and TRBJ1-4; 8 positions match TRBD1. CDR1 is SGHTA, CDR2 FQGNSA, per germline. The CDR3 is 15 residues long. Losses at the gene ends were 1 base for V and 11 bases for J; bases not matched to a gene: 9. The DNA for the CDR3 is TGTGCCAGCAGCTTAGAACGGCAGGGGGCGGTGAAACTGTTTTTT. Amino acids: CASSLERQGAVKLFF.

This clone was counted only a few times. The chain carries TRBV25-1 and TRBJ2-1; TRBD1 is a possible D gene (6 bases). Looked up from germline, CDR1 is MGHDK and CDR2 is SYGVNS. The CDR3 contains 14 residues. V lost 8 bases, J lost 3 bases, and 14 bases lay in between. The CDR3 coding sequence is TGTGCCAGCGGTACTTACAGGGACTACAATGAGCAGTTCTTC. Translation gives CASGTYRDYNEQFF. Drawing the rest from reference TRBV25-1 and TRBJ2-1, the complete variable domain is EADIYQTPRYLVIGTGKKITLECSQTMGHDKMYWYQQDPGMELHLIHYSYGVNSTEKGDLSSESTVSRIRTEHFPLTLESARPSHTSQYLCASGTYRDYNEQFFGPGTRLTVL.

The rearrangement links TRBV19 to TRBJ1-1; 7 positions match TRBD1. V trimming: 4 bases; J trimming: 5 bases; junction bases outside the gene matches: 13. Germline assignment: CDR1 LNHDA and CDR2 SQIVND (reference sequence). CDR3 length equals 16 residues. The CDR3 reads CASSTTEARGSTEAFF. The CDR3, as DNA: TGTGCCAGTAGTACAACCGAAGCCAGGGGGAGTACTGAAGCTTTCTTT.

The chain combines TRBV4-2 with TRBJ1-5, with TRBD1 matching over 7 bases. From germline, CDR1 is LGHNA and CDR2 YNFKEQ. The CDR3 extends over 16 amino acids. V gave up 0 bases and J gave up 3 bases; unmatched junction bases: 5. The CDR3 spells CASSQDEGADNQPQHF. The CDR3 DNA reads TGTGCCAGCAGCCAAGATGAGGGGGCGGACAATCAGCCCCAGCATTTT.

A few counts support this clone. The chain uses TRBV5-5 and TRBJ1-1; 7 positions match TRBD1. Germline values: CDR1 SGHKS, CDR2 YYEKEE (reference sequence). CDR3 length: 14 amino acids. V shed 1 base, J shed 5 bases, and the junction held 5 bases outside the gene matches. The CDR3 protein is CASSLTGVHTEAFF. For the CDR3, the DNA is TGTGCCAGCAGCTTGACAGGGGTGCATACTGAAGCTTTCTTT.

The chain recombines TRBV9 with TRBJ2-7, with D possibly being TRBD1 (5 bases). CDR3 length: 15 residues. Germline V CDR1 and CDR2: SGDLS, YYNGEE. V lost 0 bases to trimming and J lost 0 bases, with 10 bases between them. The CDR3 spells CASSVDGTGSYEQYF. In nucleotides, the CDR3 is TGTGCCAGCAGCGTAGACGGCACAGGCTCCTACGAGCAGTACTTC.

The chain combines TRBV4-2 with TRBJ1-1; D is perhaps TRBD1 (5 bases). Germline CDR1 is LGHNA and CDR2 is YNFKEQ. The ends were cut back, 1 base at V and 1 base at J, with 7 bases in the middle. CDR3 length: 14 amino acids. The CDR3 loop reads CASSQVGGNTEAFF. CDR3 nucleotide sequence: TGTGCCAGCAGCCAAGTGGGGGGGAACACTGAAGCTTTCTTT.

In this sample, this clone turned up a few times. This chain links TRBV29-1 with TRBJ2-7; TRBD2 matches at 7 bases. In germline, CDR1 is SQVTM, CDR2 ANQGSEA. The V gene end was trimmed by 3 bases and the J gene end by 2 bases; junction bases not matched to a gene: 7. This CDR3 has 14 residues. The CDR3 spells CSVDKAGSPYEQYF. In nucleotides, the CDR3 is TGCAGCGTTGACAAAGCGGGGTCCCCCTACGAGCAGTACTTC.

The DNA for the CDR3 is TGTGCCAGCAGCTTAGGCAGGGTTAGGGATTCACCCCTCCACTTT. It codes for CASSLGRVRDSPLHF. This chain links TRBV7-6 with TRBJ1-6; possibly TRBD1 for D (5 bases). The V gene's germline CDR1 is SGHVS and CDR2 FNYEAQ. V lost 1 base and J lost 8, with 12 bases in between. This CDR3 comprises 15 residues.

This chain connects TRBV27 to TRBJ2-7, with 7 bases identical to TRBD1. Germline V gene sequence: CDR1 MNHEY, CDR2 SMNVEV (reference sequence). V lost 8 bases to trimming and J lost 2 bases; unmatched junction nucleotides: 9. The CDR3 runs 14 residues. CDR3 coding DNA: TGTGCCAGCTCTCCCGGGACAGCCCCCTACGAGCAGTACTTC. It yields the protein CASSPGTAPYEQYF.

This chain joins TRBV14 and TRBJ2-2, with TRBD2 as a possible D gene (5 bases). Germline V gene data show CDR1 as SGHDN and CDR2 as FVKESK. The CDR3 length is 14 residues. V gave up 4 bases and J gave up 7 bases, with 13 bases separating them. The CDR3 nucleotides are TGTGCCAGCAGCCGGTGGCAGGCGGGCGGGGAGCTGTTTTTT. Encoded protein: CASSRWQAGGELFF.

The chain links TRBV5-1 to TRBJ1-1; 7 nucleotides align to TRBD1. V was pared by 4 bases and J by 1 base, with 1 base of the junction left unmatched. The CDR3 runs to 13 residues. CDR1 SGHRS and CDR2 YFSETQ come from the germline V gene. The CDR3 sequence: CASSRQGNTEAFF. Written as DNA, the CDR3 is TGCGCCAGCAGCCGACAGGGGAACACTGAAGCTTTCTTT.

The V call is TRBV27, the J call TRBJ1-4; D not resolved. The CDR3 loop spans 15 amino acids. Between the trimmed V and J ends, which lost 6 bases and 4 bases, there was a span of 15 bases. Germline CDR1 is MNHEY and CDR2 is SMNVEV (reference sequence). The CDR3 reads CASSPIDGGNEKLFF. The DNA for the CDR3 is TGTGCCAGCAGCCCAATCGACGGAGGTAATGAAAAACTGTTTTTT.

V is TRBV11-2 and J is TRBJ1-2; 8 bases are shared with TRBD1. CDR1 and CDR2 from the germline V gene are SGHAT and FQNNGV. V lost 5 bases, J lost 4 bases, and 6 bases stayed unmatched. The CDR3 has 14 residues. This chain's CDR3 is CASSPDRDSYGYTF. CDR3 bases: TGTGCCAGCAGCCCGGACAGGGATTCCTATGGCTACACCTTC. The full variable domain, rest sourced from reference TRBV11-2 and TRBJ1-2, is EAGVAQSPRYKIIEKRQSVAFWCNPISGHATLYWYQQILGQGPKLLIQFQNNGVVDDSQLPKDRFSAERLKGVDSTLKIQPAKLEDSAVYLCASSPDRDSYGYTFGSGTRLTVV.

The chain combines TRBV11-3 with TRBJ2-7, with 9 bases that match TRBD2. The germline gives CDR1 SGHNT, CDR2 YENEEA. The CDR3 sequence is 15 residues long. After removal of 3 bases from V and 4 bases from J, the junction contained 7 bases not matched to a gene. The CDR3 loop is CASSFLAGEGYEQYF. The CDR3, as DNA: TGTGCCAGCAGCTTCTTAGCGGGAGAAGGGTACGAGCAGTACTTC.

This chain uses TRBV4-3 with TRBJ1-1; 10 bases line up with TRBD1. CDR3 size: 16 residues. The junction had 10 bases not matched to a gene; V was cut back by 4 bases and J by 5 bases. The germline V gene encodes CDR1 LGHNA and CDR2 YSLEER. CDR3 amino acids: CASSLKTGGARTEAFF. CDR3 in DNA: TGCGCCAGCAGCCTCAAGACAGGGGGCGCGAGAACTGAAGCTTTCTTT.

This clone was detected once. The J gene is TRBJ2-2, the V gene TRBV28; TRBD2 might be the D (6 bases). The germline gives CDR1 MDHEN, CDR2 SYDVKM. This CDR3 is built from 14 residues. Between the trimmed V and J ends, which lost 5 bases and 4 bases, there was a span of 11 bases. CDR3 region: CASSGGLGTGELFF. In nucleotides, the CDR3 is TGTGCCAGCAGTGGGGGGTTGGGCACCGGGGAGCTGTTTTTT. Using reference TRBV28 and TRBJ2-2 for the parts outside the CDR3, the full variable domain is DVKVTQSSRYLVKRTGEKVFLECVQDMDHENMFWYRQDPGLGLRLIYFSYDVKMKEKGDIPEGYSVSREKKERFSLILESASTNQTSMYLCASSGGLGTGELFFGEGSRLTVL.